A selection of T cell receptor beta chains follows, all from one sample in a study of cytomegalovirus exposure and HLA in healthy donors. TCRdb's table, derived via immunoSEQ multiplex PCR, lists solely in-frame clones and lacks some. The sample has about 37,000 clones; 80% to 90% are singletons. Sequencing was carried out using PBMCs. The receptors shown here come from a middle-aged woman in good health and CMV-seronegative. Both conserved end residues are part of each CDR3. A D gene is named only where the DNA matches it firmly. Size is stated for part of the rows, as once, few or many counts, or as a class when the clone is expanded.

j_gene: TRBJ1-2; abundance: .; v_gene: TRBV13; d_gene: TRBD1; CDR3aa: CASSPRQGDGYTF; CDR3nt: TGTGCCAGCAGCCCAAGACAGGGGGATGGCTACACCTTC
j_gene: TRBJ2-1; abundance: .; v_gene: TRBV27; d_gene: TRBD1; CDR3aa: CASSAGTGDYNEQFF; CDR3nt: TGTGCCAGCAGTGCCGGGACAGGTGACTACAATGAGCAGTTCTTC
j_gene: TRBJ2-2; abundance: .; v_gene: TRBV4-2; d_gene: .; CDR3aa: CATRVGDSDTGELFF; CDR3nt: TGTGCCACCAGAGTTGGAGACTCCGACACCGGGGAGCTGTTTTTT
j_gene: TRBJ2-3; abundance: .; v_gene: TRBV25-1; d_gene: .; CDR3aa: CASSEYREVPDTQYF; CDR3nt: TGTGCCAGCAGTGAATACAGGGAAGTCCCAGATACGCAGTATTTT
j_gene: TRBJ2-5; abundance: .; v_gene: TRBV29-1; d_gene: .; CDR3aa: CSVDSLGGQTQYF; CDR3nt: TGCAGCGTTGATAGTCTGGGGGGACAGACCCAGTACTTC
j_gene: TRBJ1-5; abundance: .; v_gene: TRBV2; d_gene: .; CDR3aa: CASSQGGRVSNQPQHF; CDR3nt: TGTGCCAGTTCTCAAGGGGGGAGGGTAAGCAATCAGCCCCAGCATTTT
j_gene: TRBJ2-2; abundance: .; v_gene: TRBV9; d_gene: TRBD2; CDR3aa: CASSPETSGGTLFF; CDR3nt: TGTGCCAGCAGTCCCGAGACTAGCGGGGGAACTCTGTTTTTT
j_gene: TRBJ1-5; abundance: .; v_gene: TRBV4-1; d_gene: TRBD1; CDR3aa: CASSPDGTEGQPQHF; CDR3nt: TGCGCCAGCAGCCCAGATGGGACAGAGGGTCAGCCCCAGCATTTT
j_gene: TRBJ2-3; abundance: few; v_gene: TRBV11-2; d_gene: TRBD2; CDR3aa: CASSSAAGDTSTDTQYF; CDR3nt: TGTGCCAGCAGCTCTGCCGCGGGGGATACTAGCACAGATACGCAGTATTTT
j_gene: TRBJ2-5; abundance: .; v_gene: TRBV11-3; d_gene: TRBD1; CDR3aa: CASSLRQGAQETQYF; CDR3nt: TGTGCCAGCAGCTTACGACAGGGGGCTCAAGAGACCCAGTACTTC
j_gene: TRBJ1-1; abundance: .; v_gene: TRBV13; d_gene: .; CDR3aa: CASSTGLGNTEAFF; CDR3nt: TGTGCCAGCAGTACGGGACTGGGGAACACTGAAGCTTTCTTT
j_gene: TRBJ1-3; abundance: .; v_gene: TRBV7-2; d_gene: TRBD1; CDR3aa: CASSLGQAASGNTIYF; CDR3nt: TGTGCCAGCAGCTTGGGACAGGCGGCCTCTGGAAACACCATATATTTT
j_gene: TRBJ1-6; abundance: once; v_gene: TRBV19; d_gene: .; CDR3aa: CASSNRTANSPLHF; CDR3nt: TGTGCCAGTAGTAATCGGACAGCGAATTCACCCCTCCACTTT
j_gene: TRBJ2-7; abundance: .; v_gene: TRBV25-1; d_gene: .; CDR3aa: CASSDTRGEQYF; CDR3nt: TGTGCCAGCAGTGATACCAGGGGCGAGCAGTACTTC
j_gene: TRBJ2-5; abundance: .; v_gene: TRBV4-2; d_gene: TRBD2; CDR3aa: CASSQTTGLAGTQETQYF; CDR3nt: TGTGCCAGCAGCCAAACAACGGGACTAGCGGGGACCCAAGAGACCCAGTACTTC
j_gene: TRBJ1-1; abundance: .; v_gene: TRBV7-7; d_gene: TRBD1; CDR3aa: CASSRDRDTEAFF; CDR3nt: TGTGCTAGCAGCCGGGACAGGGACACTGAAGCTTTCTTT
j_gene: TRBJ2-5; abundance: .; v_gene: TRBV27; d_gene: TRBD2; CDR3aa: CASSLKRGGLETQYF; CDR3nt: TGTGCCAGCAGTTTGAAGCGGGGGGGCCTCGAGACCCAGTACTTC
j_gene: TRBJ1-2; abundance: .; v_gene: TRBV6-5; d_gene: .; CDR3aa: CASRQADSYGYTF; CDR3nt: TGTGCCAGCAGACAGGCGGATTCCTATGGCTACACCTTC
j_gene: TRBJ2-5; abundance: .; v_gene: TRBV15; d_gene: .; CDR3aa: CATSRDRGAGETQYF; CDR3nt: TGTGCCACCAGCAGAGATCGGGGGGCGGGGGAGACCCAGTACTTC
j_gene: TRBJ2-5; abundance: .; v_gene: TRBV2; d_gene: .; CDR3aa: CASSVFSQGGETQYF; CDR3nt: TGTGCCAGCAGTGTGTTCTCCCAAGGAGGGGAGACCCAGTACTTC
j_gene: TRBJ1-1; abundance: once; v_gene: TRBV6-1; d_gene: .; CDR3aa: CASRGRVNTEAFF; CDR3nt: TGTGCCAGCAGAGGGAGAGTGAACACTGAAGCTTTCTTT
j_gene: TRBJ2-5; abundance: .; v_gene: TRBV7-9; d_gene: TRBD1; CDR3aa: CASCRTDRGRQETQYF; CDR3nt: TGTGCCAGCTGCCGGACCGACAGGGGAAGACAAGAGACCCAGTACTTC
j_gene: TRBJ2-7; abundance: .; v_gene: TRBV5-1; d_gene: TRBD1; CDR3aa: CASKTQGPRGEQYF; CDR3nt: TGCGCCAGCAAGACACAGGGGCCCAGGGGCGAGCAGTACTTC
j_gene: TRBJ2-3; abundance: once; v_gene: TRBV2; d_gene: TRBD1; CDR3aa: CASSVDRDADTQYF; CDR3nt: TGTGCCAGCAGTGTTGACAGGGACGCAGATACGCAGTATTTT
j_gene: TRBJ1-1; abundance: .; v_gene: TRBV7-9; d_gene: .; CDR3aa: CASSLVTPAQAEAFF; CDR3nt: TGTGCCAGCAGCTTAGTAACCCCCGCCCAGGCTGAAGCTTTCTTT
j_gene: TRBJ2-4; abundance: .; v_gene: TRBV7-9; d_gene: TRBD2; CDR3aa: CASSSYSAGVAKNIQYF; CDR3nt: TGTGCCAGCAGCTCTTACTCAGCGGGAGTAGCCAAAAACATTCAGTACTTC
j_gene: TRBJ1-2; abundance: .; v_gene: TRBV13; d_gene: TRBD1; CDR3aa: CASSFRRTGGEDNYGYTF; CDR3nt: TGTGCCAGCAGCTTCCGGAGGACAGGGGGCGAGGATAACTATGGCTACACCTTC
j_gene: TRBJ1-2; abundance: .; v_gene: TRBV6-1; d_gene: .; CDR3aa: CASRPTQGYGYTF; CDR3nt: TGTGCCAGCAGACCCACACAGGGTTATGGCTACACCTTC
j_gene: TRBJ1-1; abundance: .; v_gene: TRBV5-1; d_gene: .; CDR3aa: CASSLAGEVGTEAFF; CDR3nt: TGCGCCAGCAGCTTGGCCGGGGAGGTGGGGACTGAAGCTTTCTTT
j_gene: TRBJ1-1; abundance: .; v_gene: TRBV28; d_gene: .; CDR3aa: CASSFQMNTEAFF; CDR3nt: TGTGCCAGCAGTTTCCAGATGAACACTGAAGCTTTCTTT
j_gene: TRBJ2-3; abundance: .; v_gene: TRBV7-2; d_gene: .; CDR3aa: CASSFHRVRTDTQYF; CDR3nt: TGTGCCAGCAGCTTTCACAGGGTTAGGACAGATACGCAGTATTTT
j_gene: TRBJ2-7; abundance: .; v_gene: TRBV19; d_gene: .; CDR3aa: CASSPAGRLFNEQYF; CDR3nt: TGTGCCAGTAGTCCCGCGGGACGCCTTTTCAACGAGCAGTACTTC
j_gene: TRBJ1-4; abundance: few; v_gene: TRBV28; d_gene: .; CDR3aa: CASNSIGGDEKLFF; CDR3nt: TGTGCCAGCAACTCCATAGGGGGGGATGAAAAACTGTTTTTT
j_gene: TRBJ1-1; abundance: once; v_gene: TRBV5-8; d_gene: .; CDR3aa: CASSLEAGRTEAFF; CDR3nt: TGTGCCAGCAGCTTGGAGGCAGGGAGGACTGAAGCTTTCTTT
j_gene: TRBJ2-3; abundance: .; v_gene: TRBV7-2; d_gene: .; CDR3aa: CASSLLNRGGDTQYF; CDR3nt: TGTGCCAGCAGCTTACTCAACAGGGGAGGAGATACGCAGTATTTT
j_gene: TRBJ1-2; abundance: .; v_gene: TRBV10-3; d_gene: .; CDR3aa: CAISEKGGYTF; CDR3nt: TGTGCCATCAGTGAAAAGGGGGGCTACACCTTC
j_gene: TRBJ1-2; abundance: .; v_gene: TRBV10-3; d_gene: TRBD1; CDR3aa: CAISESSGTGGHYGYTF; CDR3nt: TGTGCCATCAGTGAGAGCTCCGGGACAGGGGGCCACTATGGCTACACCTTC
j_gene: TRBJ1-5; abundance: .; v_gene: TRBV28; d_gene: .; CDR3aa: CASSFGGGYQPQHF; CDR3nt: TGTGCCAGCAGTTTTGGGGGGGGGTATCAGCCCCAGCATTTT
j_gene: TRBJ2-7; abundance: once; v_gene: TRBV11-2; d_gene: .; CDR3aa: CASTGHKAGEQYF; CDR3nt: TGTGCCAGCACCGGACATAAGGCTGGCGAGCAGTACTTC
j_gene: TRBJ1-3; abundance: .; v_gene: TRBV5-6; d_gene: .; CDR3aa: CASSLGDRSGNTIYF; CDR3nt: TGTGCCAGCAGCTTGGGAGACAGATCCGGGAACACCATATATTTT